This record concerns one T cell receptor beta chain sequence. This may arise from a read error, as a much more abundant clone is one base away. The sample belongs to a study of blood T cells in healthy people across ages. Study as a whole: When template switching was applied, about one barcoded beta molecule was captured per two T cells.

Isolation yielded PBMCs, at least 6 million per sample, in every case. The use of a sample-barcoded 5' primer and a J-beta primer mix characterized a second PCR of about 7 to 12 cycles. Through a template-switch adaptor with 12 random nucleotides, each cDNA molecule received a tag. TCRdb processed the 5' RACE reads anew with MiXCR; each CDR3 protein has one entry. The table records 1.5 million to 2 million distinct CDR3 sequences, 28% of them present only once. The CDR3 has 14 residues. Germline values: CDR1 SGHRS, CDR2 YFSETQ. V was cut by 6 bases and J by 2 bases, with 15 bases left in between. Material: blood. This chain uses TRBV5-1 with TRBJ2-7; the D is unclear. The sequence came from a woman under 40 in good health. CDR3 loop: CASKGGGPTYEQYF. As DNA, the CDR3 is TGCGCCAGCAAGGGCGGCGGTCCCACCTACGAGCAGTACTTC.